The subject of this entry is one T cell receptor (beta chain). Its antigen is not identified. The table came from immunoSEQ multiplex PCR; TCRdb's copy has only in-frame clones and leaves some out. The data show 70,000 to 85,000 clones, roughly 94% seen once. This sample was taken from a study of OX40 agonist ivuxolimab in advanced cancers. General study findings and limits: The investigators did not determine what antigen specificity the expanded peripheral T cells had. Clonal expansion from baseline to week 6 occurred in both CD4+ and CD8+ T cells. A proportion of nonresponders additionally exhibited low normalized T-cell clonal expansion.

The receptor was isolated from an adult with an advanced solid tumor such as melanoma, head and neck, liver or kidney cancer. Source: CD4+ or CD8+ T cells sorted from blood, taken in a trial of the OX40 agonist ivuxolimab.

CDR3: CASSAIAGGPNTGELFF. CDR3 DNA sequence: TGTGCCAGCAGTGCAATAGCGGGAGGGCCGAACACCGGGGAGCTGTTTTTT. The genes are TRBV28 and TRBJ2-2, with TRBD2 identical over 11 bases. The CDR3 has 17 amino acids. Trimming cost V 5 bases and J 0 bases; bases outside gene matches: 5. The germline V gene has CDR1 MDHEN and CDR2 SYDVKM.